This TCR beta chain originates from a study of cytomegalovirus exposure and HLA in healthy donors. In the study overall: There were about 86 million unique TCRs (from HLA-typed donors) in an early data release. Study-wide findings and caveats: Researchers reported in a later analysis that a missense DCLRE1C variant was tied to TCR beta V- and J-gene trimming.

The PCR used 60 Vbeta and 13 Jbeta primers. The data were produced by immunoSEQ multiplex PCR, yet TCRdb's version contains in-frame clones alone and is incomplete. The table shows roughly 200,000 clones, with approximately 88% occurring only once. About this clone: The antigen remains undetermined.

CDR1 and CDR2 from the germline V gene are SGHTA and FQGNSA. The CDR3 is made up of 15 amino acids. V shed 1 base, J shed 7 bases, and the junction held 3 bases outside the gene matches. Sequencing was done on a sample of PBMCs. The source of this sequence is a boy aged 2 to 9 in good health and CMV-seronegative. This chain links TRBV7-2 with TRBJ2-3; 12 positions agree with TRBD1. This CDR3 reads CASSLVGQGAYTQYF. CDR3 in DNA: TGTGCCAGCAGCTTAGTGGGACAGGGGGCATATACGCAGTATTTT.